This T cell receptor beta chain appears in the sequencing data of a study of blood T cell repertoires in COVID-19. Study as a whole: Samples came from the United States, Italy and Spain, spanning acute and convalescent COVID-19. PBMCs, B-cell-depleted T cells, or T cells were the source of the cDNA or gDNA that made up the material.

The V gene's germline CDR1 is SQVTM and CDR2 ANQGSEA. This CDR3 has 11 amino acids. The V gene lost 6 bases and the J gene lost 7 bases, with 10 bases spanning the gap. Individuals aged 18 to 89 years were recruited from 20 to 25 US areas. Recovery meant two consecutive negative NP/OP PCR tests, professional clearance, or resolved symptoms. Measured with immunoSEQ multiplex PCR; TCRdb has only the in-frame clones, and not every one. The data hold about 460,000 clones, with around nine tenths observed a single time. The V and J genes are TRBV29-1 and TRBJ1-3, with no clear D. The specimen sequenced was PBMCs or T cells enriched from blood (not recorded which). This receptor was identified in a woman between 55 and 75 years old who had recovered from COVID-19. The CDR3 DNA reads TGCAGCGTCGGGTTCGGGAACACCATATATTTT. Translated, it gives CSVGFGNTIYF.